The 14 T cell receptor beta chains listed next were all sequenced from one sample in a study of monozygotic twins with inflammatory bowel disease. TCRdb reanalyzed the 5' RACE reads, giving one entry per CDR3 protein sequence and no DNA. Here the sample table reports 330,000 or so distinct CDR3 sequences. Sequencing input: blood. These receptor sequences come from a human donor with ulcerative colitis or Crohn's disease, or a healthy co-twin of an affected twin (not recorded which).

The CDR3 sequence: CVSSSFANNEQFF. The J gene is TRBJ2-1, the V gene TRBV28. The germline V gene encodes CDR1 MDHEN and CDR2 SYDVKM. The CDR3 contains 13 residues. Supplemented by reference TRBV28 and TRBJ2-1, the full variable domain reads DVKVTQSSRYLVKRTGEKVFLECVQDMDHENMFWYRQDPGLGLRLIYFSYDVKMKEKGDIPEGYSVSREKKERFSLILESASTNQTSMYLCVSSSFANNEQFFGPGTRLTVL.

This chain links TRBV12-3 or TRBV12-4 with TRBJ2-5; the TRBD1 assignment by TCRdb is unverifiable without DNA. The CDR3 consists of 13 residues. CDR3 residues: CASSQGGPTAQYF.

The V call is TRBV20-1, the J call TRBJ1-2. CDR3 length: 12 amino acids. Germline lookup yields CDR1 DFQATT and CDR2 SNEGSKA (reference sequence). CDR3 region: CSALLGYQGYTF.

This rearrangement joins TRBV10-3 to TRBJ2-7; TCRdb's D call of TRBD1 is untestable without DNA. Germline V gene data show CDR1 as ENHRY and CDR2 as SYGVKD. The CDR3 covers 15 residues. The CDR3 sequence is CAISGVGGQGLQQYF.

The genes are TRBV7-2 and TRBJ2-3. Germline V gene sequence: CDR1 SGHTA, CDR2 FQGNSA. This CDR3 region has 16 residues. The chain's CDR3 is CASSLVGSDRTDTQYF.

The rearrangement joins TRBV28 to TRBJ1-5; checking the TCRdb D call of TRBD1 is not possible without DNA. This CDR3 is 14 amino acids long. Germline values: CDR1 MDHEN, CDR2 SYDVKM. CDR3 sequence: CASRQGGSNQPQHF. The full variable domain, rest sourced from reference TRBV28 and TRBJ1-5, is DVKVTQSSRYLVKRTGEKVFLECVQDMDHENMFWYRQDPGLGLRLIYFSYDVKMKEKGDIPEGYSVSREKKERFSLILESASTNQTSMYLCASRQGGSNQPQHFGDGTRLSIL.

The CDR3 sequence is CASSEVGGSVKLFF. The V call is TRBV28, the J call TRBJ1-4. The CDR3 consists of 14 residues. The germline V gene has CDR1 MDHEN and CDR2 SYDVKM.

The rearrangement joins TRBV12-3 or TRBV12-4 to TRBJ2-3; TCRdb proposes TRBD2, but this gene call is untestable without DNA. The CDR3 sequence is 13 residues long. CDR3 in amino acids: CASSGRTVDTQYF.

V is TRBV13 and J is TRBJ2-1; TCRdb returns TRBD2, unconfirmable since there is no DNA. This CDR3 is built from 16 residues. CDR1 is PRHDT and CDR2 is FYEKMQ in the germline V gene (reference sequence). The CDR3 sequence: CASSKIPSGTYNEQFF.

This chain uses TRBV5-1 with TRBJ2-7; with no DNA, the TCRdb D assignment of TRBD1 cannot be verified. Germline assignment: CDR1 SGHRS and CDR2 YFSETQ. This CDR3 spans 15 amino acids. This chain's CDR3 is CASSYAGTGTYEQYF.

The chain recombines TRBV3-1 with TRBJ1-5; TCRdb returns TRBD1, unconfirmable since there is no DNA. Germline V gives CDR1 LGHDT, CDR2 YNNKEL (reference sequence). The CDR3 has 15 residues. The CDR3 sequence: CASSQAGGIGQPQHF.

The chain links TRBV28 to TRBJ2-7; TCRdb's D gene call, TRBD1, goes unchecked for lack of DNA. Per germline, CDR1 MDHEN and CDR2 SYDVKM. The CDR3 runs to 15 residues. The CDR3: CASSPPGQPSYEQYF.

This chain links TRBV20-1 with TRBJ2-1; TCRdb selects TRBD2, and the lack of DNA leaves this call unchecked. The germline V gene has CDR1 DFQATT and CDR2 SNEGSKA (reference sequence). The CDR3 covers 16 residues. CDR3 sequence: CSARGLAGGPSNEQFF.

The chain carries TRBV5-4 and TRBJ2-3. CDR3 length: 11 amino acids. Germline CDR1 is SGHNT and CDR2 is YYREEE (reference sequence). CDR3 region: CASSLASTQYF.